This is a list of T cell receptor beta chains from one sample in a study of post-analysis software for immune sequencing data. TCRdb redid the calling of the PCR reads with MiXCR, one entry per CDR3 protein. Among approximately 570,000 distinct CDR3 sequences, 44% were seen once, and the ten largest hold 1.5% to 2%. Sequenced sample: blood. The source is a girl aged 10-17 years with multiple sclerosis. Each CDR3 is given with its conserved first and last residue. A D gene is named only where the DNA matches it firmly. Not every row has a clone size; where given, it reads once, few, many or a size class.

v_call	j_call	clone_size	d_call	cdr3_aa	cdr3_nt
TRBV10-3	TRBJ2-7	NA	TRBD1	CAISPLRDRSYEQYF	TGTGCCATCAGTCCACTCCGGGACAGGAGCTACGAGCAGTACTTC
TRBV12-3/TRBV12-4	TRBJ1-5	few	NA	CASSLVATNQPQHF	TGTGCCAGCAGTTTAGTTGCAACCAATCAGCCCCAGCATTTT
TRBV5-5	TRBJ2-7	few	NA	CASSSSFYGYEQYF	TGTGCCAGCAGCTCCTCCTTTTATGGGTACGAGCAGTACTTC
TRBV7-8	TRBJ1-2	NA	TRBD1	CASSKDDRGYGYTF	TGTGCCAGCAGCAAGGACGACAGGGGCTATGGCTACACCTTC
TRBV7-9	TRBJ2-3	NA	NA	CASSLAEGGWDTQYF	TGTGCCAGCAGCTTAGCAGAGGGGGGATGGGATACGCAGTATTTT
TRBV5-1	TRBJ1-6	NA	TRBD1	CASADSPGGSPLHF	TGCGCCAGCGCCGACAGTCCAGGGGGTTCACCCCTCCACTTT
TRBV6-1	TRBJ1-5	NA	NA	CASRRNQPQHF	TGTGCCAGCAGAAGGAATCAGCCCCAGCATTTT
TRBV7-2	TRBJ2-1	NA	NA	CASSLRGGGNEQFF	TGTGCCAGCAGCTTAAGAGGGGGTGGGAATGAGCAGTTCTTC
TRBV6-5	TRBJ2-1	few	NA	CASSYGIVTDEQFF	TGTGCCAGCAGTTACGGTATCGTGACTGATGAGCAGTTCTTC
TRBV6-1	TRBJ2-7	NA	TRBD2	CASSEGSSGSYEQYF	TGTGCCAGCAGTGAAGGGTCTAGCGGATCCTACGAGCAGTACTTC
TRBV6-6	TRBJ2-7	few	TRBD2	CASTRTSGEYSEQYF	TGTGCCAGCACTAGGACTAGCGGGGAGTACTCCGAGCAGTACTTC
TRBV12-3/TRBV12-4	TRBJ1-1	few	NA	CASSFSYRPNTEAFF	TGTGCCAGCAGTTTTTCGTACAGACCGAACACTGAAGCTTTCTTT
TRBV6-1	TRBJ1-2	few	NA	CASSEGYGAGLYGYTF	TGTGCCAGCAGTGAAGGTTATGGGGCCGGTCTCTATGGCTACACCTTC
TRBV7-9	TRBJ2-3	NA	NA	CASSSRRTVPSTDTQYF	TGTGCCAGCAGCTCACGCAGGACTGTCCCTTCCACAGATACGCAGTATTTT
TRBV6-5	TRBJ1-2	few	NA	CLRDSNYGYTF	TGTCTAAGGGACTCTAACTATGGCTACACCTTC
TRBV5-1	TRBJ2-5	NA	NA	CANSFLETQYF	TGCGCCAACAGCTTCCTAGAGACCCAGTACTTC
TRBV11-2	TRBJ2-5	once	TRBD2	CASSHGTSGKETQYF	TGTGCCAGCAGCCACGGGACTAGCGGCAAAGAGACCCAGTACTTC
TRBV25-1	TRBJ2-7	few	TRBD2	CAIPRASGGPPYEQYF	TGTGCCATCCCGCGGGCTAGCGGGGGTCCGCCCTACGAGCAGTACTTC
TRBV7-9	TRBJ1-6	NA	TRBD1	CASSSTRQGDSPLHF	TGTGCCAGCAGCTCCACGCGACAGGGCGATTCACCCCTCCACTTT
TRBV20-1	TRBJ2-7	few	NA	CSASTSLALYEQYF	TGCAGTGCTAGTACCTCACTAGCCTTATACGAGCAGTACTTC
TRBV12-3/TRBV12-4	TRBJ2-7	many	TRBD1	CASSPDRDEQYF	TGTGCCAGCAGTCCAGACAGGGACGAGCAGTACTTC
TRBV4-1	TRBJ1-5	NA	NA	CASSQDGKNNQPQHF	TGCGCCAGCAGCCAAGATGGTAAGAACAATCAGCCCCAGCATTTT
TRBV7-9	TRBJ2-4	NA	NA	CASSLGEHIQYF	TGTGCCAGCAGCTTGGGGGAGCACATTCAGTACTTC
TRBV12-3/TRBV12-4	TRBJ2-7	few	TRBD1	CASSPSLRGQSYEQYF	TGTGCCAGCAGTCCCAGTTTGAGGGGGCAATCCTACGAGCAGTACTTC
TRBV20-1	TRBJ2-1	NA	NA	CSARDSEANRYNEQFF	TGCAGTGCTAGAGATTCGGAAGCGAACCGCTACAATGAGCAGTTCTTC
TRBV4-1	TRBJ2-1	NA	TRBD2	CASSHYPSGGGYNEQFF	TGCGCCAGCAGCCACTACCCAAGCGGGGGCGGCTACAATGAGCAGTTCTTC